These 32 T cell receptor beta chains were all obtained from the same sample, sequenced in a study of blood T cell repertoires in COVID-19. Data came from immunoSEQ multiplex PCR; TCRdb stores just in-frame clones and leaves some out. Of some 150,000 clones listed, around 83% are singletons. What was sequenced was PBMCs or T cells enriched from blood (not recorded which). These receptors came from a woman aged 50 to 60 in a cohort exposed to, infected with or recovered from COVID-19 (not recorded which).

V usage is TRBV5-4 and J usage is TRBJ1-5; D is perhaps TRBD1 (6 bases). CDR3 size: 14 residues. V was cut by 2 bases and J by 4 bases, with 10 bases left in between. Germline V lookup: CDR1 SGHNT, CDR2 YYREEE (reference sequence). This CDR3 reads CASSLQGGNQPQHF. In DNA, the CDR3 is TGTGCCAGCAGCTTACAGGGAGGGAATCAGCCCCAGCATTTT.

The genes are TRBV11-2 and TRBJ1-2, with TRBD1 identical over 7 bases. The CDR3 length is 13 residues. The germline V gene has CDR1 SGHAT and CDR2 FQNNGV. V dropped 4 bases and J dropped 7; count of bases not matched to a gene: 6. CDR3 protein: CASSSGGPGGYTF. The CDR3 DNA reads TGTGCCAGCAGCTCAGGGGGGCCGGGTGGCTACACCTTC.

In this sample, this clone turned up once. The gene calls are TRBV5-6 and TRBJ2-2; 8 nucleotides agree with TRBD1. Germline V lookup: CDR1 SGHDT, CDR2 YYEEEE. Trimming cost V 4 bases and J 5 bases; bases outside gene matches: 10. The CDR3 runs to 16 residues. In nucleotides, the CDR3 is TGTGCCAGCAGCCCATTTCAGGGGGCACGAACCGGGGAGCTGTTTTTT. Protein product: CASSPFQGARTGELFF.

This clone was found once. The rearrangement uses TRBV5-1 and TRBJ2-1; TRBD1 is a possible D gene (5 bases). Trimming took 2 bases from V and 6 from J, leaving 18 bases between them. The germline V gene has CDR1 SGHRS and CDR2 YFSETQ. The length of the CDR3 is 16 residues. The CDR3: CASSFNQGNSGNEQFF. CDR3 in DNA: TGCGCCAGCAGCTTTAATCAGGGTAATTCGGGCAATGAGCAGTTCTTC.

V usage is TRBV10-1 and J usage is TRBJ2-3; tentatively, D is TRBD1 (6 bases). V was shortened by 2 bases and J by 1 base, with 19 bases between the two germline ends. The CDR3 totals 18 residues. The germline V gene has CDR1 WNHNN and CDR2 SYGVQD (reference sequence). CDR3 DNA: TGCGCCAGCAGTGAGGAAGGGGCAGGGGCGCGTGGCACAGATACGCAGTATTTT. This gives the protein CASSEEGAGARGTDTQYF.

The chain has TRBV5-1 and TRBJ2-7; perhaps TRBD2 as D (5 bases). The CDR3 contains 16 residues. Per germline, CDR1 SGHRS and CDR2 YFSETQ. Trimming took off 2 bases at V and 2 bases at J, with 17 bases between the two ends. CDR3 in DNA: TGCGCCAGCAGCTTTGGTCGGGGAACGGGGACCTACGAGCAGTACTTC. Amino acids: CASSFGRGTGTYEQYF.

The rearrangement joins TRBV29-1 to TRBJ2-7, with D perhaps TRBD1 (6 bases). This CDR3 comprises 11 residues. Germline V gives CDR1 SQVTM, CDR2 ANQGSEA. V shed 5 bases and J shed 4 bases, with 9 bases lying between them. The CDR3 loop is CSVRTGYEQYF. In DNA, the CDR3 is TGCAGCGTTAGAACAGGGTACGAGCAGTACTTC.

This chain links TRBV7-2 with TRBJ2-1, with 10 bases identical to TRBD2. This CDR3 has 16 amino acids. J lost 4 bases, V lost 5 bases, and 8 bases had no gene match. The germline V gene has CDR1 SGHTA and CDR2 FQGNSA. In DNA, the CDR3 is TGTGCCAGCAGCCCCGCACTAGCGGGAAAATACAATGAGCAGTTCTTC. Translation: CASSPALAGKYNEQFF. Full variable domain (outside the CDR3, taken from reference TRBV7-2 and TRBJ2-1): GAGVSQSPSNKVTEKGKDVELRCDPISGHTALYWYRQSLGQGLEFLIYFQGNSAPDKSGLPSDRFSAERTGGSVSTLTIQRTQQEDSAVYLCASSPALAGKYNEQFFGPGTRLTVL.

The J gene is TRBJ1-1, the V gene TRBV28; the D gene is possibly TRBD1 (5 bases). The V and J ends lost 10 bases and 4 bases respectively, with 16 bases between them. The CDR3 runs to 13 residues. Germline V gene sequence: CDR1 MDHEN, CDR2 SYDVKM. The CDR3 bases are TGTGCCATCGCGGGCGGGGGGGTCACTGAAGCTTTCTTT. Protein sequence: CAIAGGGVTEAFF.

In its sample, this clone was seen once. This chain uses TRBV25-1 with TRBJ2-3; D unresolved. Trimming cost V 6 bases and J 5 bases, with 3 bases left between them. This CDR3 has 10 amino acids. Looked up from germline, CDR1 is MGHDK and CDR2 is SYGVNS. CDR3 protein: CASSQDTQYF. The CDR3 DNA reads TGTGCCAGCAGCCAAGATACGCAGTATTTT.

The chain carries TRBV28 and TRBJ2-7; TRBD1 matches 9 bases. The CDR3 runs to 13 residues. Looked up from germline, CDR1 is MDHEN and CDR2 is SYDVKM. The V and J ends lost 8 bases and 2 bases, in that order; junction bases with no gene match: 4. The chain's CDR3 is CASQGQGPYEQYF. The CDR3 DNA is TGTGCCAGCCAGGGACAGGGACCCTACGAGCAGTACTTC.

The chain joins TRBV19 to TRBJ2-1; 8 bases fit TRBD2. CDR3 length equals 17 residues. J lost 7 bases, V lost 5 bases, and 16 bases had no gene match. Germline assignment: CDR1 LNHDA and CDR2 SQIVND (reference sequence). This CDR3 is CASSPLRSGSTRNEQFF. CDR3 sequence (DNA): TGTGCCAGTAGTCCATTGCGGAGCGGGAGCACCCGGAATGAGCAGTTCTTC. The full variable domain, with the rest looked up from reference TRBV19 and TRBJ2-1, is DGGITQSPKYLFRKEGQNVTLSCEQNLNHDAMYWYRQDPGQGLRLIYYSQIVNDFQKGDIAEGYSVSREKKESFPLTVTSAQKNPTAFYLCASSPLRSGSTRNEQFFGPGTRLTVL.

The CDR3 region has the DNA TGTGCCAGCTCGCTAAACGAGGCCGGGGAGCTGTTTTTT. It translates to CASSLNEAGELFF. The chain has TRBV18 and TRBJ2-2; D remains unclear. The germline V gene encodes CDR1 KGHSH and CDR2 LQKENI. Trimming left V 6 bases short and J 6 bases short, with 11 bases between. CDR3 length: 13 residues. Full variable domain (missing parts from reference TRBV18 and TRBJ2-2): NAGVMQNPRHLVRRRGQEARLRCSPMKGHSHVYWYRQLPEEGLKFMVYLQKENIIDESGMPKERFSAEFPKEGPSILRIQQVVRGDSAAYFCASSLNEAGELFFGEGSRLTVL.

V is TRBV9 and J is TRBJ1-2; no definite D call. CDR3 length: 11 residues. Germline V lookup: CDR1 SGDLS, CDR2 YYNGEE. Trimming removed 3 bases from V and 6 bases from J, with 6 bases in between. CDR3 sequence reads: CASSAGDGYTF. The CDR3 DNA sequence: TGTGCCAGCAGCGCCGGGGATGGCTACACCTTC.

The CDR3: CASSPNGQGNNSPLHF. CDR3 nucleotides: TGTGCCAGCTCACCAAATGGACAGGGGAATAATTCACCCCTCCACTTT. The genes are TRBV18 and TRBJ1-6; 9 nucleotides agree with TRBD1. V lost 2 bases and J lost 5; bases outside the gene matches: 4. This CDR3 spans 16 amino acids. CDR1 is KGHSH, CDR2 LQKENI, per germline.

V gene TRBV15 combines with J gene TRBJ2-2; TRBD1 matches 8 bases. The CDR3 sequence is 16 residues long. Looked up from germline, CDR1 is LNHNV and CDR2 is YYDKDF (reference sequence). The trim removed 2 bases at V and 7 bases at J, leaving 9 bases unmatched. The CDR3 nucleotides read TGTGCCACCAGCAGACCAGACAGGGGATCTGGCGGGGAGCTGTTTTTT. Translated: CATSRPDRGSGGELFF.

The chain recombines TRBV29-1 with TRBJ1-2, with 12 nucleotides matching TRBD1. V shed 7 bases, J shed 8 bases, and the junction held 8 bases outside the gene matches. The CDR3 has 13 residues. Looked up from germline, CDR1 is SQVTM and CDR2 is ANQGSEA. As DNA, the CDR3 is TGCAGCGATAGGGGACAGGGGGCGGGAGGCTACACCTTC. Its protein is CSDRGQGAGGYTF. Based on the CDR3 plus reference TRBV29-1 and TRBJ1-2, the full variable domain is SAVISQKPSRDICQRGTSLTIQCQVDSQVTMMFWYRQQPGQSLTLIATANQGSEATYESGFVIDKFPISRPNLTFSTLTVSNMSPEDSSIYLCSDRGQGAGGYTFGSGTRLTVV.

The chain recombines TRBV30 with TRBJ2-1; TRBD2 matches 9 bases. V was clipped by 7 bases and J by 10 bases; unmatched bases: 14. The germline V gene encodes CDR1 GTSNPN and CDR2 SVGIG (reference sequence). The CDR3 spans 14 residues. In DNA form, the CDR3 reads TGTGCCTCATACTCCGGGACTAGCCTTCTAGAGCAGTTCTTC. Amino acids: CASYSGTSLLEQFF.

The V call is TRBV5-1, the J call TRBJ2-7; TRBD1 matches 9 bases. Looked up from germline, CDR1 is SGHRS and CDR2 is YFSETQ. The junction had 7 bases not matched to a gene; V was cut back by 3 bases and J by 3 bases. The CDR3 covers 15 residues. This chain's CDR3 is CASSSPGQGVYEQYF. The CDR3 nucleotides are TGCGCCAGCAGCTCCCCGGGACAGGGAGTCTACGAGCAGTACTTC.

As DNA, the CDR3 is TGTGCCAGCAGTTTACTGGCCGGTTGGACAGGGGGCCCTAATGAAAAACTGTTTTTT. Its translation is CASSLLAGWTGGPNEKLFF. J is TRBJ1-4 and V is TRBV28; 11 positions match TRBD1. The J segment lost 3 bases and the V segment lost 2 bases, leaving 11 bases of the junction unmatched. This CDR3 is built from 19 residues. Germline lookup yields CDR1 MDHEN and CDR2 SYDVKM.

This chain joins TRBV9 and TRBJ2-6, with D possibly being TRBD2 (6 bases). V dropped 0 bases and J dropped 0 bases, with 16 bases sitting between them. The germline gives CDR1 SGDLS, CDR2 YYNGEE. This CDR3 comprises 19 residues. The CDR3 DNA sequence: TGTGCCAGCAGCGTAGAGGCTGGGCGGGAAAGCTCTGGGGCCAACGTCCTGACTTTC. Encoded protein: CASSVEAGRESSGANVLTF.

DNA for the CDR3: TGTGCCAGCAGCCCCCAGACAGGAGACTATGGCTACACCTTC. Its translation is CASSPQTGDYGYTF. J is TRBJ1-2 and V is TRBV7-6, with D tentatively TRBD1 (6 bases). CDR1 is SGHVS, CDR2 FNYEAQ, per germline. The CDR3 has 14 amino acids. Trimming took off 5 bases at V and 3 bases at J, with 13 bases between the two ends.

This clone occurred once. DNA of the CDR3: TGCGCCAGCAGCCAAGATGCTAGCGGGAGAGTTGCGTTCTTC. Amino acids: CASSQDASGRVAFF. The chain is built from TRBV4-1 and TRBJ2-1; 10 nucleotides agree with TRBD2. V lost 0 bases, J lost 15 bases, and 8 bases stayed unmatched. The CDR3 sequence is 14 residues long. Germline assignment: CDR1 MGHRA and CDR2 YSYEKL.

The rearrangement joins TRBV7-9 to TRBJ2-2; 7 bases match TRBD2. Per germline, CDR1 SEHNR and CDR2 FQNEAQ (reference sequence). This CDR3 contains 17 residues. V trimming: 0 bases; J trimming: 5 bases; junction bases outside the gene matches: 9. The CDR3 sequence is CASSLALTRLATGELFF. DNA of the CDR3: TGTGCCAGCAGCTTAGCGCTAACGCGACTAGCTACCGGGGAGCTGTTTTTT.

This chain links TRBV19 with TRBJ2-1; 7 bases agree with TRBD1. Germline V gives CDR1 LNHDA, CDR2 SQIVND (reference sequence). V lost 4 bases and J lost 5; bases outside the gene matches: 11. This CDR3 has 16 amino acids. CDR3 coding DNA: TGTGCCAGTAGTACCGCCCTCGACAGGGTAGACAATGAGCAGTTCTTC. As protein: CASSTALDRVDNEQFF.

The chain is built from TRBV5-4 and TRBJ1-5; D might be TRBD1 (5 bases). The V end was cut by 1 base, the J end by 11 bases, with 10 bases between. The CDR3 has 12 amino acids. CDR1 and CDR2 (germline): SGHNT, YYREEE (reference sequence). CDR3 in amino acids: CASSLMGGSQHF. For the CDR3, the DNA is TGTGCCAGCAGCTTGATGGGGGGGTCCCAGCATTTT.

V is TRBV4-2 and J is TRBJ2-3; 7 nucleotides agree with TRBD2. CDR1 LGHNA and CDR2 YNFKEQ come from the germline V gene. There are 15 residues in the CDR3. The V gene end was trimmed by 1 base and the J gene end by 6 bases; junction bases not matched to a gene: 7. CDR3 nucleotides: TGTGCCAGCAGCCAAGCAGGGACTACCAGGGATACGCAGTATTTT. It encodes CASSQAGTTRDTQYF.

This chain connects TRBV11-2 to TRBJ2-5, with a weak D call TRBD1 (6 bases). The CDR3 consists of 11 residues. V lost 3 bases, J lost 9 bases, and 8 bases lay in between. Germline V CDR1 and CDR2: SGHAT, FQNNGV. The CDR3 bases are TGTGCCAGCAGCTTCGGGACACCCCAGTACTTC. Its translation is CASSFGTPQYF.

This sequence joins TRBV7-6 and TRBJ2-7; TRBD2 is a possible D gene (6 bases). The V gene's germline CDR1 is SGHVS and CDR2 FNYEAQ. V gave up 5 bases and J gave up 5 bases, with 16 bases separating them. This CDR3 has 14 amino acids. CDR3 region: CASSPLLASHEQYF. The CDR3 nucleotides read TGTGCCAGCAGCCCGCTCCTAGCGTCCCACGAGCAGTACTTC.

The CDR3 loop reads CASSSGLEDEQYF. The CDR3 nucleotides read TGTGCCAGCAGTTCCGGACTAGAGGACGAGCAGTACTTC. The V gene is TRBV28, the J gene TRBJ2-7, with TRBD2 matching over 7 bases. Trimming at V came to 4 bases and at J to 5 bases, leaving 5 bases not matched to a gene. The CDR3 runs 13 residues. Germline V lookup: CDR1 MDHEN, CDR2 SYDVKM.

V usage is TRBV15 and J usage is TRBJ2-5; D perhaps matches TRBD1 (7 bases). Between the trimmed V and J ends, which lost 0 bases and 3 bases, there was a span of 11 bases. This CDR3 comprises 15 residues. Germline V CDR1 and CDR2: LNHNV, YYDKDF (reference sequence). This CDR3 is CATSRDPRGEETQYF. CDR3 DNA sequence: TGTGCCACCAGCAGAGATCCCAGGGGGGAAGAGACCCAGTACTTC.

This rearrangement joins TRBV5-6 to TRBJ2-2, with 15 bases identical to TRBD2. CDR1 is SGHDT, CDR2 YYEEEE, per germline. CDR3 size: 18 residues. The V gene end was trimmed by 2 bases and the J gene end by 7 bases; junction bases not matched to a gene: 9. The CDR3 spells CASSLRTSGRAGVGELFF. CDR3 nucleotides: TGTGCCAGCAGCTTAAGGACTAGCGGGAGGGCCGGAGTCGGGGAGCTGTTTTTT. Full variable domain (rest looked up from reference TRBV5-6 and TRBJ2-2): DAGVTQSPTHLIKTRGQQVTLRCSPKSGHDTVSWYQQALGQGPQFIFQYYEEEERQRGNFPDRFSGHQFPNYSSELNVNALLLGDSALYLCASSLRTSGRAGVGELFFGEGSRLTVL.